Presented here are 9 T cell receptor beta chains from one specimen sequenced in a study of blood T cell repertoires in COVID-19. Data came from immunoSEQ multiplex PCR; TCRdb stores just in-frame clones and leaves some out. This table holds roughly 170,000 clones, about 84% found once. The source material was PBMCs or T cells enriched from blood (not recorded which). These receptors originate from a man over 45 who had recovered from COVID-19.

V usage is TRBV10-2 and J usage is TRBJ2-3; D is possibly TRBD1 (6 bases). CDR1 and CDR2 from the germline V gene are WSHSY and SAAADI. Trimming cost V 0 bases and J 6 bases, with 10 bases left between them. The CDR3 totals 14 residues. CDR3 nucleotide sequence: TGCGCCAGCAGTGAGTCGAGGCAGGGGGATACGCAGTATTTT. Amino acids: CASSESRQGDTQYF.

This clone was observed a few times. The genes are TRBV12-5 and TRBJ2-7; TRBD1 matches at 10 bases. V shed 0 bases and J 1 base; nucleotides not matched to a gene: 6. From germline, CDR1 is LGHNT and CDR2 FRNRAP. This CDR3 has 17 residues. The CDR3 is CASGLVPGQGISYEQYF. The CDR3, as DNA: TGTGCTAGTGGTTTGGTACCGGGACAGGGGATTTCCTACGAGCAGTACTTC.

The chain uses TRBV7-9 and TRBJ2-7; D gene ambiguous. The germline V and J ends were trimmed by 0 bases and 4 bases, with 7 bases remaining between them. The CDR3 is 13 amino acids. Per germline, CDR1 SEHNR and CDR2 FQNEAQ (reference sequence). CDR3 nucleotides: TGTGCCAGCAGCTTAGCGTGGCAGTACGAGCAGTACTTC. Amino acids: CASSLAWQYEQYF. The full variable domain, its missing parts supplied by reference TRBV7-9 and TRBJ2-7, is DTGVSQNPRHKITKRGQNVTFRCDPISEHNRLYWYRQTLGQGPEFLTYFQNEAQLEKSRLLSDRFSAERPKGSFSTLEIQRTEQGDSAMYLCASSLAWQYEQYFGPGTRLTVT.

This clone appeared a single time. The chain links TRBV7-8 to TRBJ2-3, with a possible D match to TRBD1 (5 bases). There are 13 residues in the CDR3. V lost 2 bases and J lost 6, with 9 bases in between. The germline V gene encodes CDR1 SGHVS and CDR2 FQNEAQ. CDR3 in DNA: TGTGCCAGCAGCTTAAGGGGCATCGATACGCAGTATTTT. Its protein is CASSLRGIDTQYF.

This clone showed up just a few times. The gene calls are TRBV28 and TRBJ1-6; possibly TRBD1 for D (5 bases). The CDR3 totals 11 residues. Germline assignment: CDR1 MDHEN and CDR2 SYDVKM. Trimming took 5 bases from V and 13 from J, leaving 9 bases between them. DNA for the CDR3: TGTGCCAGCAGTCCCCGGGGGCCCCTCCACTTT. As protein: CASSPRGPLHF. Supplemented by reference TRBV28 and TRBJ1-6, the full variable domain reads DVKVTQSSRYLVKRTGEKVFLECVQDMDHENMFWYRQDPGLGLRLIYFSYDVKMKEKGDIPEGYSVSREKKERFSLILESASTNQTSMYLCASSPRGPLHFGNGTRLTVT.

The chain has TRBV7-6 and TRBJ1-1; D gene unclear. The V gene's germline CDR1 is SGHVS and CDR2 FNYEAQ. Trimming cost V 7 bases and J 5 bases, with 14 bases left between them. The CDR3 has 13 amino acids. CDR3 bases: TGTGCCAGCAAGGCGGGGATGCAAACTGAAGCTTTCTTT. Protein product: CASKAGMQTEAFF.

Written as DNA, the CDR3 is TGCGCCAGCAGCACAGGGGCCTATGGCTACACCTTC. It yields the protein CASSTGAYGYTF. V is TRBV5-1 and J is TRBJ1-2; 7 bases are shared with TRBD1. The CDR3 spans 12 residues. CDR1 is SGHRS, CDR2 YFSETQ, per germline. The J segment lost 4 bases and the V segment lost 4 bases, leaving 1 base of the junction unmatched.

The rearrangement links TRBV19 to TRBJ2-7; 9 bases agree with TRBD1. CDR3 length: 15 residues. In germline, CDR1 is LNHDA, CDR2 SQIVND (reference sequence). Losses at the gene ends were 5 bases for V and 1 base for J; bases not matched to a gene: 6. CDR3 nucleotide sequence: TGTGCCAGTAGTGGAACGACAGGGGGTTCCTACGAGCAGTACTTC. Protein: CASSGTTGGSYEQYF.

The chain recombines TRBV6-5 with TRBJ1-1; TRBD1 is a possible D gene (6 bases). V lost 6 bases and J 7 bases, leaving 18 bases between the germline ends. Germline CDR1 reads MNHEY; CDR2 reads SVGAGI. The CDR3 is made up of 14 amino acids. DNA for the CDR3: TGTGCCAGCAGCTCCCCCCAGGGGCGGATTGAAGCTTTCTTT. Its translation is CASSSPQGRIEAFF.